The 10 T cell receptor beta chains given below trace back to one sample, sequenced in a study of T-cell reconstitution after alpha-beta-depleted transplantation in children. A library of TCRbeta sequences, prepared with unique molecular identifiers, was generated. TCRdb reanalysed the PCR reads using MiXCR and keeps one entry per CDR3 protein. The data contain around 380,000 distinct CDR3 sequences, 9.5% to 13% of them seen just once; the ten biggest clones take up roughly 5.5%. The input for sequencing was PBMCs from the stem cell graft donor, taken from the stem cell graft. The receptors derive from a human donor who donated a stem cell graft to a child with acute myeloid leukemia.

This clonotype has ten or more counts. The gene calls are TRBV5-5 and TRBJ2-1, with 12 bases lining up with TRBD2. The CDR3 covers 14 residues. J was trimmed by 7 bases and V by 4 bases; bases with no gene match: 3. The germline CDR1 and CDR2 sequences are SGHKS and YYEKEE (reference sequence). DNA for the CDR3: TGTGCCAGCAGCCGACTAGCGGGAGTGAATGAGCAGTTCTTC. Encoded protein: CASSRLAGVNEQFF. Filled out from reference TRBV5-5 and TRBJ2-1, the complete variable domain reads DAGVTQSPTHLIKTRGQQVTLRCSPISGHKSVSWYQQVLGQGPQFIFQYYEKEERGRGNFPDRFSARQFPNYSSELNVNALLLGDSALYLCASSRLAGVNEQFFGPGTRLTVL.

V usage is TRBV20-1 and J usage is TRBJ2-3; the D is unclear. The germline gives CDR1 DFQATT, CDR2 SNEGSKA (reference sequence). V was clipped by 3 bases and J by 0 bases, with 4 bases between them. The CDR3 runs to 12 residues. CDR3 sequence (DNA): TGCAGTGCTAGTTGGAGCACAGATACGCAGTATTTT. Its translation is CSASWSTDTQYF.

The chain employs TRBV15 and TRBJ2-1, with no clear D. With 3 bases removed from V and 0 bases from J, the gap between germline ends came to 9 bases. The CDR3 loop spans 15 amino acids. CDR1 is LNHNV, CDR2 YYDKDF, per germline (reference sequence). The CDR3, as DNA: TGTGCCACCAGCAGCCGGCGGAGCTCCTACAATGAGCAGTTCTTC. This codes for CATSSRRSSYNEQFF.

This clonotype appeared a few times. The chain couples TRBV12-3 or TRBV12-4 to TRBJ1-1, with 7 positions matching TRBD1. Unmatched junction bases numbered 3, after V lost 5 bases and J lost 3 bases. This CDR3 contains 13 residues. In nucleotides, the CDR3 is TGTGCCAGCAGTGAACAGGGGCACACTGAAGCTTTCTTT. It codes for CASSEQGHTEAFF.

The chain uses TRBV21-1 and TRBJ2-7. TRBV21-1 is assigned pseudogene status. The CDR3 totals 14 residues. The CDR3 spells CASSKPKGPYEQYF. The CDR3 DNA is TGTGCCAGCAGCAAACCTAAGGGTCCCTACGAGCAGTACTTC.

This clonotype came up many times. This chain connects TRBV7-2 to TRBJ2-2, with 14 positions matching TRBD2. Trimming removed 3 bases from V and 4 bases from J; junction bases left unmatched: 4. The CDR3 sequence is 17 residues long. Germline assignment: CDR1 SGHTA and CDR2 FQGNSA. The DNA for the CDR3 is TGTGCCAGCAGCTTGGGGACTAGCGGGAGTAGCACCGGGGAGCTGTTTTTT. Encoded protein: CASSLGTSGSSTGELFF.

This clonotype was detected a few times. The rearrangement joins TRBV20-1 to TRBJ2-3; 8 bases are a match to TRBD1. The CDR3 extends over 15 amino acids. Losses at the gene ends were 4 bases for V and 6 bases for J; bases not matched to a gene: 12. The germline V gene has CDR1 DFQATT and CDR2 SNEGSKA (reference sequence). CDR3 coding DNA: TGCAGTGCTACAGAACCAGACAGGGGAATGGATACGCAGTATTTT. As protein: CSATEPDRGMDTQYF.

This clonotype is judged medium-sized. At one end the junction does not follow the germline gene, possibly because of a read error. The chain has TRBV5-1 and TRBJ2-2; D not resolved. Germline lookup yields CDR1 SGHRS and CDR2 YFSETQ. The length of the CDR3 is 11 residues. The CDR3 is CASSFTGELFF. CDR3 nucleotide sequence: TGTGCCAGCAGTTTCACCGGGGAGCTGTTTTTT.

This clonotype was seen at least ten times. V gene TRBV10-3 combines with J gene TRBJ2-5; D might be TRBD1 or TRBD2, each matching 7 bases. The CDR3 runs to 16 residues. CDR1 is ENHRY, CDR2 SYGVKD, per germline. V was trimmed by 4 bases and J by 5 bases, leaving 20 bases between them. CDR3 loop: CAISGGPGGAWETQYF. In DNA, the CDR3 is TGTGCCATCAGTGGAGGTCCAGGGGGGGCCTGGGAGACCCAGTACTTC.

This clonotype was observed a handful of times. The J gene is TRBJ2-3, the V gene TRBV7-2; 7 bases map to TRBD2. The CDR3 spans 15 residues. CDR1 and CDR2 from the germline V gene are SGHTA and FQGNSA. J lost 6 bases, V lost 1 base, and 7 bases had no gene match. In DNA form, the CDR3 reads TGTGCCAGCAGCTTAGGAGCGGGGTGGTCCGATACGCAGTATTTT. This gives the protein CASSLGAGWSDTQYF.